Listed here are 31 T cell receptor beta chains from one sample, sequenced in a study of blood T cells in healthy people across ages. A sample-barcoded 5' primer and a J-beta primer mix were used in a second PCR of about 7 to 12 cycles. TCRdb re-analysed the 5' RACE reads in MiXCR, keeping a single row per CDR3 protein. The data contain some 1.4 million distinct CDR3 sequences, approximately 42% of them singletons. Sequencing was done on a sample of blood. The source is a young woman in good health.

The V and J genes are TRBV4-1 and TRBJ2-7; D remains ambiguous. Germline loops: CDR1 MGHRA, CDR2 YSYEKL. The CDR3 extends over 13 amino acids. V was cut by 2 bases and J by 6 bases, with 11 bases left in between. This chain's CDR3 is CASSQLTILEQYF. Here the CDR3 DNA reads TGCGCCAGCAGCCAATTGACAATTCTCGAGCAGTACTTC.

This clonotype was observed a handful of times. This rearrangement joins TRBV20-1 to TRBJ1-5; 8 bases map to TRBD1. Germline CDR1 DFQATT, CDR2 SNEGSKA (reference sequence). This CDR3 region has 13 residues. V lost 3 bases and J lost 6; bases outside the gene matches: 4. Here the CDR3 DNA reads TGCAGTGCTAGTCAGGGGGCTAGTCAGCCCCAGCATTTT. Translating gives CSASQGASQPQHF.

The rearrangement links TRBV6-1 to TRBJ2-1, with D possibly TRBD1 on 6 matching bases. There are 13 residues in the CDR3. From germline, CDR1 is MNHNS and CDR2 SASEGT. Trimming left V 6 bases short and J 8 bases short, with 14 bases between. The CDR3 DNA sequence: TGTGCCAGCAGCCTGTCCAGGGGTCATGAGCAGTTCTTC. Its translation is CASSLSRGHEQFF.

This clonotype has only a few counts. This rearrangement joins TRBV5-1 to TRBJ2-3; either TRBD1 or TRBD2 may fit D (5 bases each). CDR3 length: 14 amino acids. The ends were cut back, 0 bases at V and 9 bases at J, with 14 bases in the middle. The germline gives CDR1 SGHRS, CDR2 YFSETQ. The CDR3, as DNA: TGCGCCAGCAGCTTGGATGGTCGGGACGACACGCAGTATTTT. Its translation: CASSLDGRDDTQYF.

This clonotype was counted only a few times. This chain connects TRBV9 to TRBJ1-6; D is undetermined. The ends were cut back, 0 bases at V and 13 bases at J, with 11 bases in the middle. Germline V gene data show CDR1 as SGDLS and CDR2 as YYNGEE. This CDR3 spans 13 amino acids. The CDR3: CASSVARESPLHF. CDR3 nucleotides: TGTGCCAGCAGCGTAGCTCGGGAGTCGCCCCTCCACTTT.

The V gene is TRBV30, the J gene TRBJ1-2; D ambiguous. Germline CDR1 is GTSNPN and CDR2 is SVGIG (reference sequence). This CDR3 is 11 amino acids long. Trimming took 2 bases from V and 4 from J, leaving 5 bases between them. The CDR3 loop is CAWSQVYGYTF. The CDR3 nucleotides are TGTGCCTGGAGTCAGGTCTATGGCTACACCTTC. The full variable domain, with the rest looked up from reference TRBV30 and TRBJ1-2, is SQTIHQWPATLVQPVGSPLSLECTVEGTSNPNLYWYRQAAGRGLQLLFYSVGIGQISSEVPQNLSASRPQDRQFILSSKKLLLSDSGFYLCAWSQVYGYTFGSGTRLTVV.

This clonotype was seen repeatedly, ten times or more. The rearrangement joins TRBV7-2 to TRBJ2-5; 11 bases are a match to TRBD2. After removal of 2 bases from V and 11 bases from J, the junction contained 19 bases not matched to a gene. This CDR3 is built from 18 residues. Per the germline V gene, CDR1 is SGHTA and CDR2 is FQGNSA. In nucleotides, the CDR3 is TGTGCCAGCAGCTTACGTACTAGCGGGAGAGTTTTGTCGCATGAGCAGTACTTC. It encodes CASSLRTSGRVLSHEQYF.

This clonotype was observed a handful of times. The chain carries TRBV5-1 and TRBJ2-5; 14 bases align to TRBD2. J was trimmed by 2 bases and V by 3 bases; bases with no gene match: 9. CDR3 length equals 18 residues. CDR1 SGHRS and CDR2 YFSETQ come from the germline V gene. In DNA form, the CDR3 reads TGCGCCAGCAGCTCCTCGGGACTAGCGGGGGCAATACAAGAGACCCAGTACTTC. Protein: CASSSSGLAGAIQETQYF.

This clonotype has more than one count but fewer than ten. The rearrangement joins TRBV9 to TRBJ2-3, with 8 bases aligning to TRBD2. Trimming took 0 bases from V and 1 from J; bases not matched to a gene: 1. The germline V gene encodes CDR1 SGDLS and CDR2 YYNGEE. The CDR3 loop spans 15 amino acids. CDR3 DNA sequence: TGTGCCAGCAGCGTAGACGGGGGGGGCACAGATACGCAGTATTTT. Translated, it gives CASSVDGGGTDTQYF.

The rearrangement links TRBV10-3 to TRBJ1-6; 7 nucleotides line up with TRBD1. Losses at the gene ends were 11 bases for V and 7 bases for J; bases not matched to a gene: 11. Per the germline V gene, CDR1 is ENHRY and CDR2 is SYGVKD. There are 14 residues in the CDR3. The DNA for the CDR3 is TGTGCCGTAAAGACCGGGACAGCGAATTCACCCCTCCACTTT. As protein: CAVKTGTANSPLHF.

The gene calls are TRBV4-1 and TRBJ2-1, with TRBD2 matching 7 bases. After removal of 0 bases from V and 5 bases from J, the junction contained 7 bases not matched to a gene. The CDR3 is made up of 16 amino acids. Germline CDR1 reads MGHRA; CDR2 reads YSYEKL. CDR3 sequence reads: CASSQDVGTTHNEQFF. The CDR3 DNA reads TGCGCCAGCAGCCAAGATGTCGGGACTACCCACAATGAGCAGTTCTTC.

This clonotype occurred a few times. The chain couples TRBV5-1 to TRBJ2-7, with D uncertain. CDR1 SGHRS and CDR2 YFSETQ come from the germline V gene. The length of the CDR3 is 14 residues. V lost 0 bases to trimming and J lost 1 base, with 8 bases between them. CDR3 DNA: TGCGCCAGCAGCTTGGATGGGGAATCCTACGAGCAGTACTTC. Amino acid sequence: CASSLDGESYEQYF. Based on the CDR3 plus reference TRBV5-1 and TRBJ2-7, the full variable domain is KAGVTQTPRYLIKTRGQQVTLSCSPISGHRSVSWYQQTPGQGLQFLFEYFSETQRNKGNFPGRFSGRQFSNSRSEMNVSTLELGDSALYLCASSLDGESYEQYFGPGTRLTVT.

The genes are TRBV14 and TRBJ2-5, with D possibly matching TRBD1 (6 bases). V shed 3 bases and J shed 11 bases, with 19 bases lying between them. The CDR3 covers 14 residues. Germline lookup yields CDR1 SGHDN and CDR2 FVKESK. The CDR3 loop reads CASSHLGGYNEQYF. Here the CDR3 DNA reads TGTGCCAGCAGCCATCTAGGGGGTTACAATGAGCAGTACTTC. Filled out from reference TRBV14 and TRBJ2-5, the complete variable domain reads EAGVTQFPSHSVIEKGQTVTLRCDPISGHDNLYWYRRVMGKEIKFLLHFVKESKQDESGMPNNRFLAERTGGTYSTLKVQPAELEDSGVYFCASSHLGGYNEQYFGPGTRLLVL.

This clonotype has only a few counts. The CDR3, as DNA: TGTGCCAGCAGCCTCGACCGAGTAGCCAAAAACATTCAGTACTTC. Translating it yields CASSLDRVAKNIQYF. The chain recombines TRBV7-9 with TRBJ2-4; D unresolved. The CDR3 is made up of 15 amino acids. V gave up 5 bases and J gave up 0 bases, with 11 bases separating them. Germline-derived CDR1 and CDR2 are SEHNR and FQNEAQ (reference sequence). Based on the CDR3 plus reference TRBV7-9 and TRBJ2-4, the full variable domain is DTGVSQNPRHKITKRGQNVTFRCDPISEHNRLYWYRQTLGQGPEFLTYFQNEAQLEKSRLLSDRFSAERPKGSFSTLEIQRTEQGDSAMYLCASSLDRVAKNIQYFGAGTRLSVL.

The gene calls are TRBV20-1 and TRBJ2-5, with 7 bases that match TRBD2. The CDR3 is 14 residues long. The J segment lost 5 bases and the V segment lost 0 bases, leaving 6 bases of the junction unmatched. Germline loops: CDR1 DFQATT, CDR2 SNEGSKA (reference sequence). The chain's CDR3 is CSARDNGRKETQYF. For the CDR3, the DNA is TGCAGTGCTAGAGATAACGGGAGGAAGGAGACCCAGTACTTC.

The chain employs TRBV21-1 and TRBJ1-2; the table's D gene call, TRBD1, was not cross checked with the DNA. TRBV21-1 is tagged as a pseudogene. This CDR3 spans 15 amino acids. The CDR3 spells CASSKLKGKDYGYTF. Here the CDR3 DNA reads TGTGCCAGCAGCAAACTAAAGGGAAAGGACTATGGCTACACCTTC.

V usage is TRBV3-1 and J usage is TRBJ1-2; D is unclear. The germline CDR1 and CDR2 sequences are LGHDT and YNNKEL (reference sequence). V lost 3 bases to trimming and J lost 4 bases, with 12 bases between them. This CDR3 contains 14 residues. The CDR3 DNA follows: TGTGCCAGCAGCCATCAGACAAGCCCCTATGGCTACACCTTC. Translation: CASSHQTSPYGYTF. Supplemented by reference TRBV3-1 and TRBJ1-2, the full variable domain reads DTAVSQTPKYLVTQMGNDKSIKCEQNLGHDTMYWYKQDSKKFLKIMFSYNNKELIINETVPNRFSPKSPDKAHLNLHINSLELGDSAVYFCASSHQTSPYGYTFGSGTRLTVV.

This clonotype has just a few counts. The rearrangement uses TRBV7-6 and TRBJ2-3; 8 bases match TRBD2. Germline V gives CDR1 SGHVS, CDR2 FNYEAQ. The V gene end was trimmed by 1 base and the J gene end by 2 bases; junction bases not matched to a gene: 5. The CDR3 runs 16 residues. This chain's CDR3 is CASSLGQREFTDTQYF. CDR3 sequence (DNA): TGTGCCAGCAGCTTAGGTCAGCGGGAGTTCACAGATACGCAGTATTTT.

This clonotype was picked up a small number of times. This rearrangement joins TRBV5-6 to TRBJ2-7, with 11 positions matching TRBD2. This CDR3 comprises 15 residues. The junction had 3 bases not matched to a gene; V was cut back by 1 base and J by 3 bases. Germline-derived CDR1 and CDR2 are SGHDT and YYEEEE. The CDR3 nucleotides are TGTGCCAGCAGCTTGATGACTAGCGGGAACTACGAGCAGTACTTC. Amino acid sequence: CASSLMTSGNYEQYF.

This clonotype occurred a few times. The genes are TRBV7-2 and TRBJ2-5; 7 positions match TRBD2. The CDR3 spans 13 residues. The J segment lost 2 bases and the V segment lost 11 bases, leaving 8 bases of the junction unmatched. The germline V gene has CDR1 SGHTA and CDR2 FQGNSA. This chain's CDR3 is CAYTASGQETQYF. CDR3 nucleotides: TGTGCCTACACGGCTAGCGGACAAGAGACCCAGTACTTC.

This clonotype was observed a handful of times. The chain couples TRBV4-2 to TRBJ2-5; D is possibly TRBD1 or TRBD2 (6 bases each). CDR1 is LGHNA and CDR2 is YNFKEQ in the germline V gene. Between the trimmed V and J ends, which lost 0 bases and 1 base, there was a span of 21 bases. The length of the CDR3 is 19 residues. The CDR3 DNA sequence: TGTGCCAGCAGCCAAGATAAGGGGGTTTTTAGCGGACTCCAAGAGACCCAGTACTTC. Protein: CASSQDKGVFSGLQETQYF.

The chain couples TRBV6-6 to TRBJ2-2, with D uncertain. CDR3 length: 12 amino acids. Trimming cost V 11 bases and J 5 bases, with 12 bases left between them. The germline V gene has CDR1 MNHNY and CDR2 SVGAGI (reference sequence). CDR3 coding DNA: TGTGCCGGAAGAACGGTAACCGGGGAGCTGTTTTTT. Translation: CAGRTVTGELFF.

The chain has TRBV7-8 and TRBJ2-3; D is unclear. The CDR3 contains 14 residues. Trimming stripped 3 bases from V and 5 bases from J, with 12 bases between. Germline CDR1 and CDR2: SGHVS and FQNEAQ. CDR3 region: CASSLFQSEDTQYF. The CDR3 DNA follows: TGTGCCAGCAGCTTGTTTCAAAGTGAAGATACGCAGTATTTT.

The table lists this clonotype with a few counts. The chain is built from TRBV10-3 and TRBJ2-1; 7 nucleotides match TRBD2. Germline V gene sequence: CDR1 ENHRY, CDR2 SYGVKD. The CDR3 covers 16 residues. V gave up 4 bases and J gave up 6 bases; unmatched junction bases: 12. The CDR3 DNA sequence: TGTGCCATCAGTGTAATTGTAGGGAGGGCCTCCAATGAGCAGTTCTTC. Translating gives CAISVIVGRASNEQFF.

CDR3 residues: CASSLVRSYYEQYF. CDR3 in DNA: TGTGCCAGCAGCTTAGTGCGTAGTTATTACGAGCAGTACTTC. The chain combines TRBV7-2 with TRBJ2-5; D unclear. The J call may be incorrect, as the DNA end agrees better with TRBJ2-7. The CDR3 has 14 amino acids. The V gene's germline CDR1 is SGHTA and CDR2 FQGNSA.

This clonotype has a handful of counts. V usage is TRBV7-2 and J usage is TRBJ2-3; D gene unclear. The V end was cut by 4 bases, the J end by 0 bases, with 8 bases between. The CDR3 contains 14 residues. Germline loops: CDR1 SGHTA, CDR2 FQGNSA. The CDR3: CASSYTPSTDTQYF. CDR3 nucleotides: TGTGCCAGCAGCTATACCCCCAGCACAGATACGCAGTATTTT.

The rearrangement joins TRBV6-1 to TRBJ2-7; 7 positions agree with TRBD1. Unmatched junction bases numbered 12, after V lost 4 bases and J lost 0 bases. The CDR3 length is 17 residues. In germline, CDR1 is MNHNS, CDR2 SASEGT. The CDR3 here is CASSVLSAGTVSYEQYF. The CDR3, as DNA: TGTGCCAGCAGTGTCCTGTCCGCCGGGACAGTCTCCTACGAGCAGTACTTC.

The sample holds a few counts of this clonotype. This chain connects TRBV14 to TRBJ2-2; the match to TRBD1 covers 7 bases. V shed 4 bases and J 1 base; nucleotides not matched to a gene: 3. CDR1 is SGHDN and CDR2 is FVKESK in the germline V gene. The CDR3 is 15 amino acids. The CDR3 protein is CASSPGQRNTGELFF. In DNA form, the CDR3 reads TGTGCCAGCAGCCCGGGACAGAGGAACACCGGGGAGCTGTTTTTT.

This clonotype was counted only a few times. The J gene is TRBJ1-5, the V gene TRBV4-1; D possibly corresponds to TRBD1 (5 bases). The V gene's germline CDR1 is MGHRA and CDR2 YSYEKL. The germline V and J ends were trimmed by 3 bases and 0 bases, with 15 bases remaining between them. CDR3 length: 17 residues. CDR3 nucleotide sequence: TGCGCCAGCAGCCAGGGGCCAGGCAGATTTAGCAATCAGCCCCAGCATTTT. Encoded protein: CASSQGPGRFSNQPQHF.

This clonotype appeared once. A read error may produce the germline difference seen at one junction end. The rearrangement joins TRBV28 to TRBJ1-2; D unresolved. CDR1 and CDR2 (germline): MDHEN, SYDVKM. This CDR3 is 14 amino acids long. CDR3 DNA: TGTGCCGGCAGTTTAGGCCAGACTAACTATGGCTACACCTTC. Translating gives CAGSLGQTNYGYTF.

This clonotype was recorded a few times. The chain employs TRBV6-6 and TRBJ2-7, with D tentatively TRBD1 or TRBD2 (5 bases each). The tail of the sequence fits TRBJ2-5 better, so the J call may be wrong. In germline, CDR1 is MNHNY, CDR2 SVGAGI (reference sequence). The CDR3 spans 16 residues. The CDR3 DNA reads as TGTGCCAGCAGTTACTCGAGTCAGGGTGGGGGAGAGACCCAGTACTTC. This encodes CASSYSSQGGGETQYF.